What follows is one T cell receptor beta chain and its context. This CDR3 region has 14 residues. Per germline, CDR1 MRHNA and CDR2 SNTAGT. The V segment lost 4 bases and the J segment 10 bases; nucleotides outside the gene matches: 7. This record comes from a study of blood T cell repertoires in COVID-19. At the level of the study: The United States, Italy and Spain provided the acute and convalescent COVID-19 samples.

Per the original data handling: Reference gene primers were amplified, and this amplification served to estimate nucleated cell counts. Data came from immunoSEQ multiplex PCR; TCRdb stores just in-frame clones and leaves some out. V and J calls and clone size follow that table, whereas D and trimming were derived from the DNA. The sample has roughly 100,000 clones; roughly 76% are singletons. This chain connects TRBV6-4 to TRBJ2-1; 10 nucleotides align to TRBD2. The clonotype was recovered from a man older than 75 with COVID-19, enrolled during active disease. The specimen sequenced was peripheral blood. CDR3 protein: CASSVLAGAREQFF. The CDR3, as DNA: TGTGCCAGCAGTGTTCTAGCGGGGGCTCGAGAGCAGTTCTTC.